In its sample, the clone carrying this TCR beta chain was seen many times. The source of the sample is a study of read filtering for tumor transcriptome and immune sequencing. From roughly 390 ng of RNA, a library with molecular barcoded alpha/delta and beta/gamma adaptors was made. TCRdb ran MiXCR on the reads and lists one entry per CDR3 protein. The sample records tens of thousands of distinct CDR3 sequences, roughly 15% being singletons. The germline V gene has CDR1 MNHEY and CDR2 SMNVEV (reference sequence). The CDR3 is 17 amino acids. J was trimmed by 1 base and V by 1 base; bases with no gene match: 6.

The clonotype comes from a donor at least 40 years old with multiple myeloma. Sequenced sample: a population of CD138-negative cells sorted from bone marrow. The chain links TRBV27 to TRBJ2-3; 9 bases are a match to TRBD2. DNA of the CDR3: TGTGCCAGCAGTTTATACCAAAGGACTAGCGGCACAGATACGCAGTATTTT. It translates to CASSLYQRTSGTDTQYF.